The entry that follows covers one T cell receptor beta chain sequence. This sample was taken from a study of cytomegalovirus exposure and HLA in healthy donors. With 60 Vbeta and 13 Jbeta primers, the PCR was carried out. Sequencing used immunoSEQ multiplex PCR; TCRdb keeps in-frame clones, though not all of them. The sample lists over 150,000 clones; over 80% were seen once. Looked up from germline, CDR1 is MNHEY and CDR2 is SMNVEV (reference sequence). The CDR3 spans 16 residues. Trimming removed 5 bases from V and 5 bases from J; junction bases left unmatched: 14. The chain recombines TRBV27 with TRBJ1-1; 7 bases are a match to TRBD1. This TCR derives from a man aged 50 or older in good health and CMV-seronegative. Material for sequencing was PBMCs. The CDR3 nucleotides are TGTGCCAGCAGTCCCATACAGGGGAACGTGGGTACTGAAGCTTTCTTT. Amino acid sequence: CASSPIQGNVGTEAFF.